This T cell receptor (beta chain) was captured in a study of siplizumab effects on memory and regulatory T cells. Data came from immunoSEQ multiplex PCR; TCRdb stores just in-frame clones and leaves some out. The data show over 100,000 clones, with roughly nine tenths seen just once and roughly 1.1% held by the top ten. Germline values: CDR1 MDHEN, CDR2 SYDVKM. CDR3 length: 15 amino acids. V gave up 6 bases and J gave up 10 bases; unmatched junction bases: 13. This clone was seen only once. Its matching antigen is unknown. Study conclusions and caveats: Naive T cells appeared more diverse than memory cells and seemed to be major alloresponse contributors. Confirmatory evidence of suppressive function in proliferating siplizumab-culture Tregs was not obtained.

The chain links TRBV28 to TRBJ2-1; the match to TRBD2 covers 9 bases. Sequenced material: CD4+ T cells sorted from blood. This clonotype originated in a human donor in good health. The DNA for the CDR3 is TGTGCCAGCAGCCGGACTAGCGCGAGCCGGATCGAGCAGTTCTTC. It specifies CASSRTSASRIEQFF.